This T cell receptor beta chain was captured by sequencing in a study of shared clonotypes between healthy human individuals. Findings and caveats of the study: Richness estimates generally favored naive over memory subsets.

Germline V lookup: CDR1 MNHEY, CDR2 SMNVEV (reference sequence). V shed 8 bases and J shed 7 bases, with 11 bases lying between them. The CDR3 spans 11 residues. Note on this clone: The antigen remains unidentified.

It was at deep level that the assay was run. Sequenced by immunoSEQ multiplex PCR; TCRdb stores in-frame clones only, minus some. The repertoire consists of 2,500,000 or so clones, with 80% to 95% occurring once and the leading ten covering approximately 0.35%. V is TRBV27 and J is TRBJ1-1; D uncertain. The sequence was obtained from a young man in good health. Some clones in this sample may be carry-over from other donors' samples. The material sequenced was naive CD4+ T cells from PBMCs. As to subset: CD45RA+ positively selected. CDR3 bases: TGTGCCAGCGCCGGGCGGGGTGAAGCTTTCTTT. Its translation is CASAGRGEAFF.